These T cell receptor beta chains were read from a single sample in a study of shared clonotypes between healthy human individuals. The repertoire was sequenced with immunoSEQ multiplex PCR; TCRdb's copy has only in-frame clones and lacks some. The sample lists some 530,000 clones; over 70% were seen once. The sample comprised PBMCs. These receptors originate from a woman in her thirties or forties in good health. Some clones in this sample may be carry-over from other donors' samples. The CDR3 runs from the conserved cysteine through the conserved F or W. The D gene is left open where the match is weak. Clone sizes are given selectively: once, few, many, or a class where the clone is expanded.

V gene: TRBV28
J gene: TRBJ1-5
D gene: -
clone size: -
CDR3 protein: CASSPDIWYSNQPQHF
CDR3 DNA: TGTGCCAGCAGCCCTGACATCTGGTATAGCAATCAGCCCCAGCATTTT

V gene: TRBV7-7
J gene: TRBJ2-1
D gene: -
clone size: -
CDR3 protein: CASSLAQSSEQFF
CDR3 DNA: TGTGCTAGCAGCTTAGCGCAGTCCTCCGAGCAGTTCTTC

V gene: TRBV9
J gene: TRBJ2-6
D gene: -
clone size: -
CDR3 protein: CASSVLGDGANVLTF
CDR3 DNA: TGTGCCAGCAGCGTACTCGGGGATGGGGCCAACGTCCTGACTTTC

V gene: TRBV10-3
J gene: TRBJ2-2
D gene: -
clone size: -
CDR3 protein: CAISESEAGELFF
CDR3 DNA: TGTGCCATCAGTGAGTCCGAGGCCGGGGAGCTGTTTTTT

V gene: TRBV19
J gene: TRBJ2-5
D gene: -
clone size: -
CDR3 protein: CASSIGIQETQYF
CDR3 DNA: TGTGCCAGTAGTATTGGGATTCAAGAGACCCAGTACTTC

V gene: TRBV30
J gene: TRBJ1-3
D gene: -
clone size: -
CDR3 protein: CASRGNSSGNTIYF
CDR3 DNA: TGTGCCTCTCGGGGCAACAGCTCTGGAAACACCATATATTTT

V gene: TRBV18
J gene: TRBJ2-7
D gene: -
clone size: -
CDR3 protein: CASSPRDEQYF
CDR3 DNA: TGTGCCAGCTCACCCAGAGACGAGCAGTACTTC

V gene: TRBV5-4
J gene: TRBJ2-1
D gene: TRBD2
clone size: -
CDR3 protein: CASSSGTSGRAGEQFF
CDR3 DNA: TGTGCCAGCAGCTCCGGGACTAGCGGGAGGGCCGGTGAGCAGTTCTTC

V gene: TRBV11-3
J gene: TRBJ2-2
D gene: TRBD1
clone size: -
CDR3 protein: CASQGTGSTGELFF
CDR3 DNA: TGTGCCAGCCAGGGGACAGGGTCCACCGGGGAGCTGTTTTTT

V gene: TRBV2
J gene: TRBJ1-4
D gene: -
clone size: -
CDR3 protein: CASSDPGFANEKLFF
CDR3 DNA: TGTGCCAGCAGTGATCCCGGCTTCGCTAATGAAAAACTGTTTTTT

V gene: TRBV9
J gene: TRBJ2-7
D gene: -
clone size: -
CDR3 protein: CASSVGEPNEQYF
CDR3 DNA: TGTGCCAGCAGCGTAGGGGAACCCAACGAGCAGTACTTC

V gene: TRBV6-4
J gene: TRBJ1-1
D gene: -
clone size: many
CDR3 protein: CASSVSGENTEAFF
CDR3 DNA: TGTGCCAGCAGTGTGTCAGGGGAGAACACTGAAGCTTTCTTT

V gene: TRBV2
J gene: TRBJ2-7
D gene: TRBD2
clone size: -
CDR3 protein: CASSEDGRAKVYF
CDR3 DNA: TGTGCCAGCAGTGAGGACGGGAGGGCCAAGGTGTACTTC

V gene: TRBV5-1
J gene: TRBJ2-1
D gene: -
clone size: -
CDR3 protein: CASSLALAQSYNEQFF
CDR3 DNA: TGCGCCAGCAGCTTGGCGCTAGCGCAGTCCTACAATGAGCAGTTCTTC

V gene: TRBV5-1
J gene: TRBJ1-4
D gene: -
clone size: few
CDR3 protein: CASSLVGTTNEKLFF
CDR3 DNA: TGCGCCAGCAGCTTGGTTGGAACAACTAATGAAAAACTGTTTTTT

V gene: TRBV28
J gene: TRBJ2-3
D gene: TRBD2
clone size: -
CDR3 protein: CASSSGMRLAGRDTQYF
CDR3 DNA: TGTGCCAGCAGCTCCGGGATGAGACTAGCGGGAAGAGATACGCAGTATTTT

V gene: TRBV5-4
J gene: TRBJ2-1
D gene: -
clone size: -
CDR3 protein: CASRFGTSPTEQFF
CDR3 DNA: TGTGCCAGCAGATTTGGGACCAGTCCCACTGAGCAGTTCTTC

V gene: TRBV6-5
J gene: TRBJ2-5
D gene: -
clone size: -
CDR3 protein: CASSYTGGSKTQYF
CDR3 DNA: TGTGCCAGCAGTTACACGGGGGGCAGCAAGACCCAGTACTTC

V gene: TRBV6-1
J gene: TRBJ2-1
D gene: -
clone size: -
CDR3 protein: CASMKHVNSYNEQFF
CDR3 DNA: TGTGCCAGCATGAAACACGTAAACTCCTACAATGAGCAGTTCTTC

V gene: TRBV7-9
J gene: TRBJ1-4
D gene: -
clone size: -
CDR3 protein: CASSLSRAGVGEKLFF
CDR3 DNA: TGTGCCAGCAGCTTGTCACGGGCAGGGGTGGGTGAAAAACTGTTTTTT

V gene: TRBV18
J gene: TRBJ1-1
D gene: TRBD1
clone size: -
CDR3 protein: CASSPRSTGVNTEAFF
CDR3 DNA: TGTGCCAGCTCACCACGGAGCACAGGGGTGAACACTGAAGCTTTCTTT

V gene: TRBV7-2
J gene: TRBJ2-7
D gene: -
clone size: -
CDR3 protein: CASSSRGLYEQYF
CDR3 DNA: TGTGCCAGCAGCTCCCGTGGACTTTACGAGCAGTACTTC

V gene: TRBV6-5
J gene: TRBJ1-4
D gene: TRBD1
clone size: -
CDR3 protein: CASSQGGRNEKLFF
CDR3 DNA: TGTGCCAGCAGTCAGGGGGGGCGCAATGAAAAACTGTTTTTT

V gene: TRBV9
J gene: TRBJ2-7
D gene: TRBD2
clone size: -
CDR3 protein: CASSARPSGGYEQYF
CDR3 DNA: TGTGCCAGCAGCGCACGACCTAGCGGGGGTTACGAGCAGTACTTC

V gene: TRBV6-6
J gene: TRBJ2-5
D gene: -
clone size: -
CDR3 protein: CASSLLAAQETQYF
CDR3 DNA: TGTGCCAGCAGTCTACTAGCCGCCCAAGAGACCCAGTACTTC

V gene: TRBV19
J gene: TRBJ1-1
D gene: -
clone size: -
CDR3 protein: CASSIGPRDTEAFF
CDR3 DNA: TGTGCCAGTAGTATTGGGCCGAGAGACACTGAAGCTTTCTTT